Listed below are T cell receptor beta chains from one sample, sequenced in a study of metastatic and nonmetastatic thyroid tumors. TCRdb re-called clones via MiXCR from the PCR reads. The sample yields some 20,000 clones, roughly 15% seen once. Sequencing used blood. Receptors were obtained from a male donor with papillary thyroid cancer or a benign thyroid nodule (not recorded which). Some clones in this sample may be carry-over from other donors' samples. Each CDR3 is given with its conserved first and last residue. A D gene is named only where the DNA matches it firmly. The size of a clone is reported for some rows only, either as once, few or many, or as a class for expanded clones.

TRBV29-1	TRBJ2-1	many	TRBD2	CSVEDPSGRYLSYNEQFF	TGCAGCGTTGAAGATCCTAGCGGGAGGTACCTATCCTACAATGAGCAGTTCTTC
TRBV20-1	TRBJ2-1	many	TRBD1	CSASPGQGFSNEQFF	TGCAGTGCCTCTCCGGGACAGGGGTTTTCCAATGAGCAGTTCTTC
TRBV11-1	TRBJ2-7	few	-	CASGRGVYEQYF	TGTGCCAGCGGCAGGGGTGTTTACGAGCAGTACTTC
TRBV13	TRBJ2-3	many	-	CASSLGRSVTDTQYF	TGTGCCAGCAGCCTGGGACGATCTGTTACAGATACGCAGTATTTT
TRBV28	TRBJ2-7	many	-	CASTPWGSTNLYEQYF	TGTGCCAGCACCCCCTGGGGTAGCACAAACCTCTACGAGCAGTACTTC
TRBV10-3	TRBJ1-4	many	-	CAISEGLLGEKLFF	TGTGCCATCAGTGAGGGCTTACTAGGGGAAAAACTGTTTTTT
TRBV6-1	TRBJ2-3	few	-	CASSVQRLTDTQYF	TGTGCCAGCAGTGTACAGCGATTAACAGATACACAGTATTTT
TRBV28	TRBJ2-6	-	-	CASSPRQFSVANVLTF	TGTGCCAGCAGTCCCAGACAGTTCTCTGTGGCCAACGTCCTGACTTTC
TRBV30	TRBJ2-7	many	-	CAWEGPSYEQYF	TGTGCCTGGGAAGGTCCCTCCTACGAGCAGTACTTC
TRBV3-1	TRBJ1-1	many	-	CASSFQENTEAFF	TGTGCCAGCAGCTTTCAGGAGAACACTGAAGCTTTCTTT
TRBV27	TRBJ1-1	many	-	CASRLGVMNTEAFF	TGTGCCAGTAGACTGGGCGTTATGAACACTGAAGCTTTCTTT
TRBV4-1	TRBJ2-1	many	TRBD2	CASSQDTGRGRPYNEQFF	TGCGCCAGCAGCCAAGATACAGGTCGCGGGAGACCCTACAATGAGCAGTTCTTC
TRBV12-3/TRBV12-4	TRBJ2-1	many	-	CASSLARVSWNEQFF	TGTGCCAGCAGTTTAGCGCGGGTCAGTTGGAATGAGCAGTTCTTC
TRBV28	TRBJ2-5	many	-	CASSLRDFYQETQYF	TGTGCCAGCAGTTTAAGGGATTTCTACCAAGAGACCCAGTACTTC
TRBV27	TRBJ1-2	many	-	CASSFRGGYGYTF	TGTGCCAGCAGTTTCCGGGGAGGCTATGGCTACACCTTC
TRBV2	TRBJ1-5	many	-	CASIETPGGSQPQHF	TGTGCCAGCATAGAAACTCCGGGCGGGTCTCAGCCCCAGCATTTT
TRBV29-1	TRBJ2-3	many	-	CSASGAETDTQYF	TGCAGCGCGAGTGGGGCAGAGACAGATACGCAGTATTTT
TRBV28	TRBJ2-2	few	-	CASSFSETGRTGELFF	TGTGCCAGCAGTTTTTCGGAGACAGGTCGCACCGGGGAGCTGTTTTTT
TRBV11-1	TRBJ2-6	-	-	CASSLAAGQSSGANVLTF	TGTGCCAGCAGCTTAGCGGCGGGACAGTCCTCTGGGGCCAACGTCCTGACTTTC
TRBV20-1	TRBJ1-2	-	-	CSASYANFNYGYTF	TGCAGTGCTAGTTACGCGAACTTTAACTATGGCTACACCTTC
TRBV30	TRBJ2-7	-	-	CAWSDGRGYEQYF	TGTGCCTGGAGTGATGGCAGGGGCTACGAGCAGTACTTC